A selection of T cell receptor beta chains follows, all from one sample in a study of T-cell reconstitution after alpha-beta-depleted transplantation in children. TCRdb reprocessed the PCR reads via MiXCR and lists one record per CDR3 protein. Counted here are approximately 1,000,000 distinct CDR3 sequences, about 30% occurring once; the ten biggest clones make up over 25%. The material sequenced was PBMCs, mostly from graft donor cells, taken 360 days after TCRalphabeta/CD19-depleted stem cell transplant. These receptor sequences come from a boy in the first two years of life who had a stem cell transplant for SCID, so the T cells may come from the graft donor. Both conserved end residues are part of each CDR3.

j_call v_call cdr3_aa
TRBJ2-7 TRBV18 CASSPQRGDYEQYF
TRBJ2-5 TRBV2 CASSPDRGEETQYF
TRBJ2-1 TRBV11-1 CASSLRLAGSPSYNEQFF
TRBJ2-7 TRBV7-9 CASSLALGQAEQYF
TRBJ2-7 TRBV29-1 CSVPHRGYEQYF
TRBJ2-7 TRBV7-2 CASSQLTYEQYF
TRBJ2-3 TRBV20-1 CSARVGTRTADTQYF
TRBJ2-3 TRBV16 CASSQSLLAGDRTDTQYF
TRBJ2-1 TRBV3-1 CASSQGGWVDEQFF
TRBJ1-1 TRBV12-3/TRBV12-4 CASSLGSGRAFF
TRBJ2-3 TRBV5-1 CASSWDSGADTDTQYF
TRBJ1-2 TRBV27 CASSLGAGHGYTF
TRBJ1-2 TRBV11-1 CASSFSAVGKQGSRDNYGYTF
TRBJ1-2 TRBV2 CASNQHISNYGYTF
TRBJ2-2 TRBV11-1 CASSQGLAGDTNTGELFF
TRBJ2-1 TRBV24-1 CATSDLGRDNDGYNEQFF
TRBJ2-3 TRBV24-1 CATSDTKGSTDTQYF
TRBJ2-1 TRBV9 CASSVGRVYNEQFF
TRBJ2-2 TRBV11-2 CASSPIARTSSWSGELFF
TRBJ1-2 TRBV29-1 CSAGGQRNYGYTF
TRBJ1-4 TRBV28 CASSLSAEVGEKLFF
TRBJ2-4 TRBV6-1 CASTDRGKGTKNIQYF
TRBJ2-7 TRBV18 CASSGAFTGTPSYEQYF
TRBJ2-1 TRBV5-1 CASSLSGWAEGSYNEQFF
TRBJ2-1 TRBV7-9 CASSGRTSYNEQFF
TRBJ2-5 TRBV29-1 CSVRARVYQETQYF
TRBJ2-1 TRBV11-1 CASSPNPGAKSYNEQFF
TRBJ1-2 TRBV20-1 CSASQQNYGYTF
TRBJ2-7 TRBV7-8 CASSSSRASWYEQYF
TRBJ2-7 TRBV20-1 CSARDDLSHLEQYF
TRBJ2-3 TRBV2 CASSTSRLTDTQYF
TRBJ1-3 TRBV19 CASTWDGSSGNTIYF
TRBJ2-3 TRBV5-1 CASSLRTSGPTDTQYF
TRBJ2-7 TRBV7-9 CASSLEGKGHEQYF
TRBJ1-2 TRBV10-3 CAISAKTGTMNYGYTF
TRBJ1-3 TRBV20-1 CSARLGAGGNTIYF
TRBJ1-1 TRBV12-3/TRBV12-4 CASSPSDRLNTEAFF
TRBJ2-5 TRBV12-3/TRBV12-4 CASGTGTSAGQETQYF
TRBJ2-1 TRBV20-1 CSARDDRAADEQFF
TRBJ1-1 TRBV10-3 CAIRQGARTEAFF
TRBJ1-6 TRBV6-2/TRBV6-3 CASSPRLLNSPLHF
TRBJ1-3 TRBV5-8 CASSFRTPAVSGNTIYF
TRBJ1-5 TRBV20-1 CSASRTGISNQPQHF
TRBJ2-7 TRBV20-1 CSARVAGRVFLSEQYF
TRBJ2-3 TRBV12-3/TRBV12-4 CASSFGRKRRTDTQYF
TRBJ2-1 TRBV4-2 CASSQVRGTTYNEQFF
TRBJ2-1 TRBV6-4 CASSVSFGPNEQFF
TRBJ1-1 TRBV12-3/TRBV12-4 CASSFRVNAFF